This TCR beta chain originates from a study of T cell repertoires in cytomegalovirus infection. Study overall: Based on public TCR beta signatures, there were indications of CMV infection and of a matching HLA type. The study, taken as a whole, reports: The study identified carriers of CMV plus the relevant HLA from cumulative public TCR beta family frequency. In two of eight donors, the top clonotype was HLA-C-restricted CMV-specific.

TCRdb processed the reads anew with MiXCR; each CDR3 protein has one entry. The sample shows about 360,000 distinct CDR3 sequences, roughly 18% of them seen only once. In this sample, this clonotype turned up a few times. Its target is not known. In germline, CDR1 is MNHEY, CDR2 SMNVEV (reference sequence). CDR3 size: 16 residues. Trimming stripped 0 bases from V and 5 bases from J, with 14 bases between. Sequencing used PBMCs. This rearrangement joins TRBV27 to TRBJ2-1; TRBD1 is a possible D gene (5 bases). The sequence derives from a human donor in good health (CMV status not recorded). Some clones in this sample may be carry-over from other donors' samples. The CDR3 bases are TGTGCCAGCAGTTTATCCTCTCGGACATTAAACAATGAGCAGTTCTTC. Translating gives CASSLSSRTLNNEQFF.